One and the same sample provided the 25 T cell receptor beta chains below, sequenced in a study of blood T cell repertoires in COVID-19. The assay was immunoSEQ multiplex PCR, and TCRdb's table has in-frame clones only and misses some. The sample yields roughly 260,000 clones, 80% to 95% seen once. The sample was peripheral blood. These receptors originate from a person in their late teens or twenties with COVID-19, enrolled during active disease.

The chain is built from TRBV12-3 or TRBV12-4 and TRBJ2-1, with TRBD2 matching 9 bases. The length of the CDR3 is 12 residues. The J segment lost 14 bases and the V segment lost 1 base, leaving 3 bases of the junction unmatched. The CDR3 bases are TGTGCCAGCAGTTTAGGTAGCGGGAGTAAGTTCTTC. Amino acids: CASSLGSGSKFF.

This rearrangement joins TRBV4-1 to TRBJ2-7, with TRBD2 identical over 15 bases. V trimming: 0 bases; J trimming: 8 bases; junction bases outside the gene matches: 5. The length of the CDR3 is 16 residues. Germline CDR1 is MGHRA and CDR2 is YSYEKL. CDR3 loop: CASSQERGLAGGQQYF. The CDR3 DNA is TGCGCCAGCAGCCAAGAAAGGGGACTAGCGGGAGGACAGCAGTACTTC.

The chain recombines TRBV6-5 with TRBJ1-2; D is uncertain. V was clipped by 0 bases and J by 2 bases, with 10 bases between them. The CDR3 is 15 amino acids. Germline V gives CDR1 MNHEY, CDR2 SVGAGI. CDR3 bases: TGTGCCAGCAGTTACTCCGCCTTGGGCAACTATGGCTACACCTTC. As protein: CASSYSALGNYGYTF.

This rearrangement joins TRBV6-2 or TRBV6-3 to TRBJ2-5; TRBD2 might be the D (6 bases). Trimming took 5 bases from V and 0 from J, leaving 13 bases between them. The germline CDR1 and CDR2 sequences are MNHEY and SVGEGT. The CDR3 is made up of 15 amino acids. CDR3 bases: TGTGCCAGCAGTGGGGACTTCCTTTACCAAGAGACCCAGTACTTC. Protein sequence: CASSGDFLYQETQYF.

V and J are TRBV2 and TRBJ2-1; TRBD1 matches at 9 bases. J gave up 5 bases and V 5 bases, and 7 bases lay outside the gene matches. Germline-derived CDR1 and CDR2 are SNHLY and FYNNEI. This CDR3 has 15 amino acids. For the CDR3, the DNA is TGTGCCAGCAGTCGCGAGGGACAGGGCAACAATGAGCAGTTCTTC. Its protein product is CASSREGQGNNEQFF.

This chain joins TRBV21-1 and TRBJ2-7; the table's D call TRBD1 went unverified against the DNA. TRBV21-1 is designated a pseudogene. CDR3 length: 18 amino acids. CDR3 protein: CASSKAGPPGDRALGEYF. CDR3 nucleotides: TGTGCCAGCAGCAAAGCGGGTCCACCGGGGGACAGGGCATTAGGAGAGTACTTC.

This rearrangement joins TRBV27 to TRBJ2-7; a possible D gene is TRBD1 (5 bases). V lost 11 bases, J lost 6 bases, and 23 bases lay in between. Per the germline V gene, CDR1 is MNHEY and CDR2 is SMNVEV (reference sequence). The CDR3 spans 14 residues. This chain's CDR3 is CADRRFLTVAEQYF. Written as DNA, the CDR3 is TGTGCCGACCGCAGGTTCCTGACAGTCGCCGAGCAGTACTTC.

This clone came up once. The CDR3 DNA follows: TGTGCCAGCAGCCCAATTACGGGAGGGCAAGATGAGCAGTTCTTC. It specifies CASSPITGGQDEQFF. V usage is TRBV3-1 (or the pseudogene TRBV3-2) and J usage is TRBJ2-1; TRBD2 agrees at 8 bases. Germline assignment: CDR1 LGHDT and CDR2 YNNKEL (reference sequence). The CDR3 is 15 residues long. After removal of 4 bases from V and 8 bases from J, the junction contained 10 bases not matched to a gene.

The chain links TRBV25-1 to TRBJ1-1; D possibly corresponds to TRBD1 (5 bases). V lost 6 bases to trimming and J lost 1 base, with 9 bases between them. Germline V lookup: CDR1 MGHDK, CDR2 SYGVNS. This CDR3 comprises 13 residues. CDR3 residues: CASRGVRNTEAFF. CDR3 DNA: TGTGCCAGCAGAGGGGTACGGAACACTGAAGCTTTCTTT.

This clone appeared once. The rearrangement joins TRBV7-9 to TRBJ2-7; 11 bases agree with TRBD1. V lost 5 bases to trimming and J lost 2 bases; unmatched junction nucleotides: 5. Per the germline V gene, CDR1 is SEHNR and CDR2 is FQNEAQ (reference sequence). The CDR3 runs 15 residues. The CDR3 here is CASSQKGQGAYEQYF. Written as DNA, the CDR3 is TGTGCCAGCAGCCAAAAGGGACAGGGGGCCTACGAGCAGTACTTC.

The rearrangement joins TRBV29-1 to TRBJ1-1; D not resolved. This CDR3 is 13 amino acids long. Germline-derived CDR1 and CDR2 are SQVTM and ANQGSEA. V was shortened by 2 bases and J by 4 bases, with 11 bases between the two germline ends. The CDR3 reads CSVETLEATEAFF. As DNA, the CDR3 is TGCAGCGTTGAAACATTGGAGGCCACTGAAGCTTTCTTT.

The gene calls are TRBV11-2 and TRBJ2-5; unclear D gene. V lost 4 bases, J lost 2 bases, and 5 bases lay in between. Germline CDR1 is SGHAT and CDR2 is FQNNGV. This CDR3 spans 12 amino acids. CDR3 loop: CASSSSQETQYF. In DNA form, the CDR3 reads TGTGCCAGCAGCTCATCACAAGAGACCCAGTACTTC.

This chain uses TRBV20-1 with TRBJ1-3; D call uncertain. Trimming removed 6 bases at V and 4 bases at J, with 7 bases between. CDR3 length: 11 amino acids. Germline V gene data show CDR1 as DFQATT and CDR2 as SNEGSKA (reference sequence). CDR3 residues: CSANGGNTIYF. In nucleotides, the CDR3 is TGCAGTGCAAACGGGGGAAACACCATATATTTT.

The genes are TRBV12-3 or TRBV12-4 and TRBJ2-5, with a tentative D call TRBD2 (6 bases). V was cut by 4 bases and J by 5 bases, with 11 bases left in between. CDR3 size: 13 residues. CDR3 nucleotide sequence: TGTGCCAGCAGTTACGGAGGGGAGGAGACCCAGTACTTC. It codes for CASSYGGEETQYF.

The table lists this clone with a count of one. The chain joins TRBV11-2 to TRBJ1-2, with TRBD1 as a possible D gene (6 bases). There are 16 residues in the CDR3. The V end lost 5 bases, the J end lost 5 bases, and 21 bases lay between the germline ends. The germline V gene encodes CDR1 SGHAT and CDR2 FQNNGV. The CDR3 bases are TGTGCCAGCAGCCACCCGGGGCAGGGGCCAACGTATGGCTACACCTTC. Translation gives CASSHPGQGPTYGYTF.

The chain couples TRBV4-2 to TRBJ1-5, with TRBD1 as a possible D gene (6 bases). V lost 5 bases and J lost 0, with 17 bases in between. The CDR3 has 17 amino acids. Germline CDR1 and CDR2: LGHNA and YNFKEQ. CDR3 amino acids: CASSSTPGTNSNQPQHF. For the CDR3, the DNA is TGTGCCAGCAGCTCCACCCCCGGGACAAATAGCAATCAGCCCCAGCATTTT.

About this clone: A junction boundary mismatches the germline segment, possibly from a read error. The chain has TRBV3-1 (or the pseudogene TRBV3-2) and TRBJ2-1; 13 bases are a match to TRBD2. This CDR3 region has 16 residues. Germline V CDR1 and CDR2: LGHDT, YNNKEL (reference sequence). The CDR3 sequence: CASSQETSGRLNEQFF. The CDR3 DNA follows: TGTGCCAGCAGTCAAGAGACTAGCGGGAGGTTGAATGAGCAGTTCTTC.

This clone was recorded only once. This chain connects TRBV5-4 to TRBJ2-2; tentative D call: TRBD1 (6 bases). There are 15 residues in the CDR3. Germline loops: CDR1 SGHNT, CDR2 YYREEE (reference sequence). The V end was cut by 4 bases, the J end by 3 bases, with 13 bases between. The CDR3 region is CASSPETGYTGELFF. The CDR3 nucleotides are TGTGCCAGCAGCCCCGAGACAGGCTACACCGGGGAGCTGTTTTTT.

This chain uses TRBV25-1 with TRBJ1-2; 8 bases map to TRBD1. Germline V CDR1 and CDR2: MGHDK, SYGVNS. The CDR3 spans 15 residues. The V gene end was trimmed by 1 base and the J gene end by 8 bases; junction bases not matched to a gene: 9. Here the CDR3 DNA reads TGTGCCAGCAGTGAATCCTGGACAGGGACGGGAGGCTACACCTTC. It yields the protein CASSESWTGTGGYTF.

J is TRBJ2-1 and V is TRBV7-3, with 13 nucleotides matching TRBD2. The germline gives CDR1 SGHTA, CDR2 FQGTGA. The CDR3 is 17 residues long. The junction had 8 bases not matched to a gene; V was cut back by 5 bases and J by 4 bases. CDR3 loop: CASSPGLAGIRYNEQFF. The CDR3 DNA follows: TGTGCCAGCAGCCCGGGACTAGCGGGAATCAGGTACAATGAGCAGTTCTTC.

DNA of the CDR3: TGTGCCAGCGAGATTAGAGGCTTCGCCGGCTATGGCTACACCTTC. This translates into CASEIRGFAGYGYTF. V gene TRBV2 combines with J gene TRBJ1-2; D remains ambiguous. This CDR3 contains 15 residues. Trimming took off 8 bases at V and 4 bases at J, with 20 bases between the two ends. Germline CDR1 SNHLY, CDR2 FYNNEI.

The J gene is TRBJ1-1, the V gene TRBV5-1; D is ambiguous. V was cut by 5 bases and J by 2 bases, with 13 bases left in between. Germline CDR1 SGHRS, CDR2 YFSETQ. This CDR3 is built from 14 residues. The CDR3 DNA reads as TGCGCCAGCAGTCATACATCCTCTAACACTGAAGCTTTCTTT. It specifies CASSHTSSNTEAFF.

The chain is built from TRBV9 and TRBJ2-1, with TRBD1 identical over 10 bases. Trimming removed 0 bases from V and 7 bases from J; junction bases left unmatched: 13. CDR3 size: 18 residues. CDR1 is SGDLS, CDR2 YYNGEE, per germline. For the CDR3, the DNA is TGTGCCAGCAGCGTAGGGGGACAGGGGTCCCGGGAGGATAATGAGCAGTTCTTC. It specifies CASSVGGQGSREDNEQFF.

The chain joins TRBV10-3 to TRBJ2-2; 11 nucleotides agree with TRBD1. The CDR3 contains 18 residues. CDR1 ENHRY and CDR2 SYGVKD come from the germline V gene. Germline trimming cut 0 bases from V and 0 bases from J; bases unmatched to any gene: 3. The DNA for the CDR3 is TGTGCCATCAGTGAGTCAGGACAGGGGGCCGCGAACACCGGGGAGCTGTTTTTT. Amino acids: CAISESGQGAANTGELFF.

The V gene is TRBV9, the J gene TRBJ2-3; TRBD2 agrees at 8 bases. The CDR3 contains 15 residues. V trimming: 3 bases; J trimming: 2 bases; junction bases outside the gene matches: 5. Germline V gene lookup returns CDR1 SGDLS and CDR2 YYNGEE. DNA for the CDR3: TGTGCCAGCAGCGATCATAGCGGGAACACAGATACGCAGTATTTT. It translates to CASSDHSGNTDTQYF.